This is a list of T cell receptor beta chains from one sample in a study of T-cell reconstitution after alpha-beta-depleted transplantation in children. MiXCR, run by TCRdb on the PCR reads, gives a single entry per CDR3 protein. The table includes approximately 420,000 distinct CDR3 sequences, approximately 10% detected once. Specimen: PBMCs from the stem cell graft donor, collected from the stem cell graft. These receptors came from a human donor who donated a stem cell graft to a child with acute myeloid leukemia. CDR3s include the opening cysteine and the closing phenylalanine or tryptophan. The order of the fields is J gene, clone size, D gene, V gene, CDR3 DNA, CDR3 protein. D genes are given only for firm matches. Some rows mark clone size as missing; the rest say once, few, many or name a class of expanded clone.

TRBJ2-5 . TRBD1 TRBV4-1 TGCGCCAGCAGCCAAGGAACAGGGGGAGCCCAGTACTTC CASSQGTGGAQYF
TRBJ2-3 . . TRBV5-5 TGTGCCAGCAGCAGCGGCGCGGGACGCACAGATACGCAGTATTTT CASSSGAGRTDTQYF
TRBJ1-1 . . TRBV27 TGTGCCAGCAGTTCGGGATACAGCACTGAAGCTTTCTTT CASSSGYSTEAFF
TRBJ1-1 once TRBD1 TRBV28 TGTGCCAGCACCGAGGGGGCAGGGTACACTGAAGCTTTCTTT CASTEGAGYTEAFF
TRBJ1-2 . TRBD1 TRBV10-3 TGTGCCATCCAATCGATGCGGACAGGGGCCACCCTGGAAGGTGGCTACACCTTC CAIQSMRTGATLEGGYTF
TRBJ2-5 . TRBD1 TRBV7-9 TGTGCCAGCAGCTCATCGACAGGGCATTTGGAGACCCAGTACTTC CASSSSTGHLETQYF
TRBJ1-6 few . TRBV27 TGTGCCAGCAGAGGTGGGGGCGGCCGGAATAATTCACCCCTCCACTTT CASRGGGGRNNSPLHF
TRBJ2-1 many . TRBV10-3 TGTGCCATCAGTGTAGGTGTGTCGGGAAGCTACAATGAGCAGTTCTTC CAISVGVSGSYNEQFF
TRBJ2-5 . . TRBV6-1 TGTGCCAGCAGACCCGGGACAAGGCGTGAGACCCAGTACTTC CASRPGTRRETQYF
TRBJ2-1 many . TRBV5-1 TGCGCCAGCAGCGCCGACGGGCCCTCCTACAATGAGCAGTTCTTC CASSADGPSYNEQFF
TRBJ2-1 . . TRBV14 TGTGCCAGCAGCCGGGAGTTGTCGGGTGAGCAGTTCTTC CASSRELSGEQFF
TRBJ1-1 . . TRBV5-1 TGCGCCAGCAGCCATGGACAGATTAACACTGAAGCTTTCTTT CASSHGQINTEAFF
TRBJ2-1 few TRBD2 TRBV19 TGTGCCAGTAGTCGGTTGGCGGGAGTGGCTACACGTGAAGATGAGCAGTTCTTC CASSRLAGVATREDEQFF
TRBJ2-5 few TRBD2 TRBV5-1 TGCGCCAGCAGCTTGGGGGGTAGCGGGAGACAAGAGACCCAGTACTTC CASSLGGSGRQETQYF
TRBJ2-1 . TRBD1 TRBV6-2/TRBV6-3 TGTGCCAGCGGTGACAGGGTAGGCAATGAGCAGTTCTTC CASGDRVGNEQFF
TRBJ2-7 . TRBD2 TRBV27 TGTGCCAGCAGTCCCCGGACTAGCGGGAGAGACGAGCAGTACTTC CASSPRTSGRDEQYF
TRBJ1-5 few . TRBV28 TGTGCCAGCAGTTTAAGATCAGGGAATCAGCCCCAGCATTTT CASSLRSGNQPQHF
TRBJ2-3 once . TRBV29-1 TGCAGCGTTGTGACGGGGGATACGCAGTATTTT CSVVTGDTQYF
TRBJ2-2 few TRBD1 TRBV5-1 TGCGCCAGCAGCCAAGACAGGGATTGGGAGCTGTTTTTT CASSQDRDWELFF
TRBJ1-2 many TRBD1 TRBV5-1 TGCGCCAGCAGTAAGCCCGGGACAGCGAACTATGGCTACACCTTC CASSKPGTANYGYTF
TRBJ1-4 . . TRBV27 TGTGCCAGCAGTTATGCTCGGCCGGGGGAAAAACTGTTTTTT CASSYARPGEKLFF
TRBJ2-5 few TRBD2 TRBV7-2 TGTGCCAGCAGCTTAGCGGGAGGGCTTGAGACCCAGTACTTC CASSLAGGLETQYF
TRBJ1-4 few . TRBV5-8 TGTGCCAGCAGCTCGGAGGGGATTCAACTGTTTTTT CASSSEGIQLFF
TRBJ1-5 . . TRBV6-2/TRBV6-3 TGTGCCAGCAGTTACCCGCGTCAGCCCCAGCATTTT CASSYPRQPQHF
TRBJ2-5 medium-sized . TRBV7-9 TGTGCCAGCAGCTTCGGCTGGGGAAGCGAGACCCAGTACTTC CASSFGWGSETQYF
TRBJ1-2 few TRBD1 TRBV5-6 TGTGCCAGCAGACCAGGACAGGGGTCGTGGTATGGCTACACCTTC CASRPGQGSWYGYTF
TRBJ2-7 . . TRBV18 TGTGCCAGCTCACCATTAGGGCCAACCTACGAGCAGTACTTC CASSPLGPTYEQYF
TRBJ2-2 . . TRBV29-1 TGCAGCGTTGTCAGAGGGTCGAACACCGGGGAGCTGTTTTTT CSVVRGSNTGELFF
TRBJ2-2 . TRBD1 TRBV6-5 TGTGCCAGCAGTTACGGACAGGGGGCCGGGGAGCTGTTTTTT CASSYGQGAGELFF
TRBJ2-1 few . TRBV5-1 TGCGCCAGCAGTAGGACGCAGGGTAGCTCCTACAATGAGCAGTTCTTC CASSRTQGSSYNEQFF
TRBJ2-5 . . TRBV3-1 TGTGCCAGCAGCGATACCGGGACAACCCAAGAGACCCAGTACTTC CASSDTGTTQETQYF
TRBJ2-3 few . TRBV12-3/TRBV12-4 TGTGCCAGCAGTTCGCGGGGGCCAAGCACAGATACGCAGTATTTT CASSSRGPSTDTQYF
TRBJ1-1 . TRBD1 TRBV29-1 TGCAGCGTAGAGGGGACAGACACTGAAGCTTTCTTT CSVEGTDTEAFF
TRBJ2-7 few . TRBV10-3 TGTGCCATCAGTGAGTCACAGGGAACCTACGAGCAGTACTTC CAISESQGTYEQYF
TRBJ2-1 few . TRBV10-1 TGCGCCAGCAGTCGCGGGACAGTAGGGGAGCAGTTCTTC CASSRGTVGEQFF
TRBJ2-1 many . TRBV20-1 TGCAGTGCTAGAAAGATCGGACGGGTTTACAATGAGCAGTTCTTC CSARKIGRVYNEQFF
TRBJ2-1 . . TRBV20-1 TGCAGTGCTAGAGATATCGGGACTGAGCAGTTCTTC CSARDIGTEQFF
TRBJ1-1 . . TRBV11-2 TGTGCCAGCAGCTCCTTACAGGGGAACACTGAAGCTTTCTTT CASSSLQGNTEAFF
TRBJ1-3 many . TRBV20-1 TGCAGTGCTAGAGATCCCAGAGGAAACACCATATATTTT CSARDPRGNTIYF
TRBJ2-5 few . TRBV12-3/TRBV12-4 TGTGCCAGCAGTTTAACTAGCTGGGAGACCCAGTACTTC CASSLTSWETQYF
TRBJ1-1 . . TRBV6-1 TGTGCCAGCAGTGCGCTGGGTATGAACACTGAAGCTTTCTTT CASSALGMNTEAFF
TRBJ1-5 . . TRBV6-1 TGTGCCAGCAGTGATGTGGCCGGCTTTCGGAGCAATCAGCCCCAGCATTTT CASSDVAGFRSNQPQHF
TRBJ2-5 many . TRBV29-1 TGCAGCGTCCGGACAGAAAAAGAGACCCAGTACTTC CSVRTEKETQYF
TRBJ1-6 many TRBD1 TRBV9 TGTGCCAGCGGACAGGGGATGAATTCACCCCTCCACTTT CASGQGMNSPLHF
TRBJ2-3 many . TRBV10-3 TGTGCCATCAGGGCCACAAGGACCGACACAGATACGCAGTATTTT CAIRATRTDTDTQYF
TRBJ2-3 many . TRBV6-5 TGTGCCAGCAGTTCGGGGGATATAGATACGCAGTATTTT CASSSGDIDTQYF
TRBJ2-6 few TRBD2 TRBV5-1 TGCGCCAGCAGCGGGGGGGATTCTGGGGCCAACGTCCTGACTTTC CASSGGDSGANVLTF
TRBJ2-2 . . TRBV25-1 TGTGCCAGCGGTGGCACAGTCGGCACCGGGGAGCTGTTTTTT CASGGTVGTGELFF
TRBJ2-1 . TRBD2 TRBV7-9 TGTGCCAGCAGCTTCGGGAAAAGGCGGGAGCCGTTCAATGAGCAGTTCTTC CASSFGKRREPFNEQFF
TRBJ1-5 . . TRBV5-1 TGCGCCAGCAGCTTATCAGGGGCCGATCAGCCCCAGCATTTT CASSLSGADQPQHF
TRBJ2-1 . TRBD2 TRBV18 TGTGCCAGCGCAGTTGGCGGGAGTTCCGATGAGCAGTTCTTC CASAVGGSSDEQFF
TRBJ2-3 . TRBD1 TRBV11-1 TGTGCCAGCAGCTTAGGTCGGGACAGCCATACGCAGTATTTT CASSLGRDSHTQYF
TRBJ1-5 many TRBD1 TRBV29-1 TGCAGCGCTTGGGACAGAGAATCTAATCAGCCCCAGCATTTT CSAWDRESNQPQHF
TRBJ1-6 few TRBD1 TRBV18 TGTGCCAGCTCACCATCCCGGACAGGTCGGACGGATTCACCCCTCCACTTT CASSPSRTGRTDSPLHF
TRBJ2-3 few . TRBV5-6 TGTGCCAGCAGCCGGACGCGGACTAGCACAGATACGCAGTATTTT CASSRTRTSTDTQYF
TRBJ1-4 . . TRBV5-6 TGTGCCAGCAGCCGGAAACAGGGCCTCGATGAAAAACTGTTTTTT CASSRKQGLDEKLFF
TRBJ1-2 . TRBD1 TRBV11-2 TGTGCCAGCAGCTACCCGGGACAGGCCAGGAGTGGCTACACCTTC CASSYPGQARSGYTF
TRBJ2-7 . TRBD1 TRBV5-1 TGCGCCAGCAGCCTCGCCGGGACAGGGGGTGAAGAGCAGTACTTC CASSLAGTGGEEQYF
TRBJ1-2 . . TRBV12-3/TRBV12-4 TGTGCCAGCAGTTTGTCCGGGTCGGTGTCGTATGGCTACACCTTC CASSLSGSVSYGYTF
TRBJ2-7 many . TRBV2 TGTGCCAGCACGGGTGGGTACGAGCAGTACTTC CASTGGYEQYF